This T cell receptor beta chain was identified during a study of blood T cell repertoires in COVID-19 (dated by TCRdb to 2018 to 2021). For the study in its entirety: Collaborator samples came from the United States, Italy and Spain and covered acute and convalescent phases of COVID-19. Samples were obtained from the ongoing ImmuneRACE study (first 160 participants) and from about 1,300 subjects provided by 6 global collaborators. Deeply sampled blood TCRbeta repertoires from subjects exposed to, actively infected with, or recovered from COVID-19 were included in the dataset. The repertoires were released in a freely available public database meant as a resource for research on the immune response to SARS-CoV-2. The material from the prospective study consisted of cDNA or gDNA derived from T cells, B-cell-depleted T cells, or PBMCs. Sample metadata almost always included a de-identified subject ID, COVID-19 status, age in years and sex. Where available, HLA class I and class II types were taken from metadata supplied by the sample provider and were not determined by assay-based typing. Broader findings and caveats from the paper: The quantity of clinical and demographic metadata differed by source and by participant and was supplied without curation.

A remark on this clone: There is no known antigen for this receptor. Per-base quality was not reported, and no clone a single base away is much larger than it.

TCRbeta CDR3 regions were amplified from genomic DNA by means of the immunoSEQ Assay, a bias-controlled multiplex PCR. Per the original workflow: Nucleated cell counts per sample were estimated from amplification of reference gene primers within the assay. Sequence reads were collapsed and filtered to measure the absolute abundance of every unique TCRbeta CDR3 rearrangement. For each sample, productive Simpson clonality was calculated by taking the square root of Simpson's diversity index across productive rearrangements. The table was pulled from immuneACCESS by TCRdb, which kept in-frame rearrangements only. Such tables lose some clones; where checked, under half of the loss comes from unresolved V genes, and the rest has no known cause. D and trimming come from the DNA, and the V and J calls and clone size come from that table. This sample has approximately 300,000 clones in its table, and roughly 85% of those were observed once. Approximately 1.9% of the sample is taken by the ten largest.

The CDR3, cysteine through phenylalanine, is 13 amino acids long. CDR3 DNA only is kept here, 39 bases in frame from base 1. V loses 6 bases of germline sequence and J loses 4 bases, and the interval between the two ends is 12 bases. CDR1 KGHSH and CDR2 LQKENI were looked up in the germline V gene. Participants in the prospective study were aged roughly 18 to 100 years, lived in approximately 26 United States geographic areas, and enrolled through a virtual design. In the prospective study, participants were assigned to cohorts based on the clinical history participants reported in a screening survey and a study questionnaire. Exposed participants had been in contact with someone with a PCR-confirmed or clinician-diagnosed COVID-19 case within 2 weeks of study entry. Each participant in the prospective study had whole blood, serum and a nasopharyngeal or oropharyngeal swab collected by mobile phlebotomists. Over a 2-month period, participants in the prospective study had the option of providing additional blood draws and questionnaires. Before DNA extraction, prospective study blood samples were shipped either frozen or at room temperature.

The sequenced sample consisted of PBMCs or T cells enriched from blood (not recorded which). The receptor comes from a woman younger than 45 who had been exposed to COVID-19. The rearrangement joined TRBV18 to TRBJ1-2; too little of a D gene remains to name it. The CDR3 reads CASSEGTSYGYTF. The DNA sequence is given as TGTGCCAGCTCCGAGGGAACAAGCTATGGCTACACCTTC.